This T cell receptor beta chain stems from a study of cytomegalovirus exposure and HLA in healthy donors. Primers included in the PCR were 60 Vbeta and 13 Jbeta primers. Generated by immunoSEQ multiplex PCR, the TCRdb table keeps only in-frame clones and is missing some. The table shows 97,000 or so clones, with 70% to 90% occurring only once. Comment on this clone: Its specificity is unknown.

Per the germline V gene, CDR1 is LNHDA and CDR2 is SQIVND (reference sequence). J was trimmed by 2 bases and V by 5 bases; bases with no gene match: 4. This CDR3 contains 14 residues. Regarding donors, all were healthy bone marrow donors. Study results and caveats: Information on immune exposure was restricted to one variable (CMV serostatus). Accounts indicate the classifier identified cytomegalovirus status with strong specificity and sensitivity.

The rearrangement links TRBV19 to TRBJ2-7, with 9 bases lining up with TRBD1. Sequenced sample: PBMCs. This clonotype was obtained from a man in his forties in good health and CMV-seronegative. Here the CDR3 reads CASSPGTGTYEQYF. CDR3 coding DNA: TGTGCCAGTAGTCCCGGGACAGGGACCTACGAGCAGTACTTC.